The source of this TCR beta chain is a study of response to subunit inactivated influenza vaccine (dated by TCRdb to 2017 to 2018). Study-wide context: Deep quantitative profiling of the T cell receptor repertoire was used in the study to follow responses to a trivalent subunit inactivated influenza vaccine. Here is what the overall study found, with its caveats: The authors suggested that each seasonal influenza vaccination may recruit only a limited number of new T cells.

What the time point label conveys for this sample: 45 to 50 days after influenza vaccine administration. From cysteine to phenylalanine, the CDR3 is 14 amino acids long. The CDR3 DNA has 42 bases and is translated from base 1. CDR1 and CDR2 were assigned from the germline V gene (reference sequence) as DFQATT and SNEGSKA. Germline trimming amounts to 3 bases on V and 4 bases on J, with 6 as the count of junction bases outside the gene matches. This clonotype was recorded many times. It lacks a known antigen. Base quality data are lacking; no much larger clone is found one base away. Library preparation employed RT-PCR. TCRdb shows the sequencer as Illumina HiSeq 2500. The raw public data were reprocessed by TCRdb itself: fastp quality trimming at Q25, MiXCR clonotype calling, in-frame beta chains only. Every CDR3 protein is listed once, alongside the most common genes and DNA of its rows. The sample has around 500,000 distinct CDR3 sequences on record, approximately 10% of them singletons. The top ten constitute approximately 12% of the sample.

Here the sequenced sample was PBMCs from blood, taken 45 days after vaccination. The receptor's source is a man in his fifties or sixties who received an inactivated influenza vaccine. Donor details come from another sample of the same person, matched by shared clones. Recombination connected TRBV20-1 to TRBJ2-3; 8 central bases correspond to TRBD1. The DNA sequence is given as TGCAGTGCTAGCCGACAGGGGCAATCAGATACGCAGTATTTT. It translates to CSASRQGQSDTQYF.